The 15 T cell receptor beta chains in this list originate from one sample, sequenced in a study of a mutant IDH1 vaccine in newly diagnosed glioma. These receptors' antigens are unknown. Some clones are missing from TCRdb's copy, which holds only in-frame ones; the method was immunoSEQ multiplex PCR. The top ten clones hold roughly 8.4% of a sample with 45,000 to 65,000 clones, around 80% of them seen once. Described time point: week 23, last vaccination. The content of each vaccine dose was 300 ug of mutant IDH1 20-mer peptide, and topical imiquimod accompanied it. The material sequenced was PBMCs, taken from a glioma patient whose treatment included an IDH1 peptide vaccine. These receptors all come from a woman aged 35 to 49 with glioma. Some clones in this sample may be carry-over from other donors' samples.

The chain uses TRBV5-1 and TRBJ2-1, with 8 bases aligning to TRBD2. CDR3 length: 14 residues. V gave up 4 bases and J gave up 6 bases; unmatched junction bases: 6. CDR1 and CDR2 (germline): SGHRS, YFSETQ. CDR3 sequence (DNA): TGCGCCAGCAGCCTTGACCGGGGGGGCAATGAGCAGTTCTTC. As protein: CASSLDRGGNEQFF.

This clone was counted only a few times. The chain is built from TRBV25-1 and TRBJ2-2, with 7 bases that match TRBD1. The CDR3 runs to 16 residues. CDR1 is MGHDK, CDR2 SYGVNS, per germline. Losses at the gene ends were 2 bases for V and 0 bases for J; bases not matched to a gene: 3. Here the CDR3 reads CASSELDRANTGELFF. CDR3 sequence (DNA): TGTGCCAGCAGTGAACTCGACAGGGCGAACACCGGGGAGCTGTTTTTT. Full variable domain (remainder filled in from reference TRBV25-1 and TRBJ2-2): EADIYQTPRYLVIGTGKKITLECSQTMGHDKMYWYQQDPGMELHLIHYSYGVNSTEKGDLSSESTVSRIRTEHFPLTLESARPSHTSQYLCASSELDRANTGELFFGEGSRLTVL.

This clone was seen a handful of times. The V call is TRBV7-2, the J call TRBJ2-3; 9 bases fit TRBD2. V dropped 2 bases and J dropped 5; count of bases not matched to a gene: 14. Germline CDR1 and CDR2: SGHTA and FQGNSA. The CDR3 consists of 18 residues. The CDR3 DNA sequence: TGTGCCAGCAGCTTATCCCCTCGGCGGGGGGGAGTGGTAGATACGCAGTATTTT. It specifies CASSLSPRRGGVVDTQYF.

V usage is TRBV19 and J usage is TRBJ1-2; 9 bases match TRBD1. Unmatched junction bases numbered 7, after V lost 3 bases and J lost 2 bases. In germline, CDR1 is LNHDA, CDR2 SQIVND (reference sequence). CDR3 length: 16 amino acids. The chain's CDR3 is CASSIEVGTGNYGYTF. CDR3 nucleotides: TGTGCCAGTAGTATCGAGGTGGGGACAGGGAACTATGGCTACACCTTC.

The V and J genes are TRBV4-1 and TRBJ1-2, with D maybe TRBD1 (6 bases). V gave up 3 bases and J gave up 7 bases, with 12 bases separating them. CDR3 length: 13 amino acids. CDR1 MGHRA and CDR2 YSYEKL come from the germline V gene. The CDR3 reads CASSHRGFAGYTF. The CDR3 nucleotides are TGCGCCAGCAGCCACAGGGGATTCGCTGGCTACACCTTC.

This chain joins TRBV30 and TRBJ1-6, with D possibly matching TRBD1 (5 bases). The length of the CDR3 is 12 residues. Trimming left V 4 bases short and J 9 bases short, with 10 bases between. The germline V gene encodes CDR1 GTSNPN and CDR2 SVGIG (reference sequence). The DNA of the CDR3 is TGTGCCTGGAAGGACACATCTTCACCCCTCCACTTT. This sequence encodes CAWKDTSSPLHF.

The chain carries TRBV5-1 and TRBJ2-6; TRBD1 agrees at 11 bases. CDR3 length equals 18 residues. Germline values: CDR1 SGHRS, CDR2 YFSETQ. The trim removed 4 bases at V and 1 base at J, leaving 7 bases unmatched. CDR3 sequence reads: CASSVDRGLGSGANVLTF. CDR3 DNA sequence: TGCGCCAGCAGCGTGGACAGGGGGCTCGGGTCTGGGGCCAACGTCCTGACTTTC.

The CDR3 DNA follows: TGTGCCAGCAGCTTGGAAGTATTTTCAGGGTCACCCCTCCACTTT. Protein product: CASSLEVFSGSPLHF. V gene TRBV5-6 combines with J gene TRBJ1-6; possibly TRBD1 for D (5 bases). Trimming shortened V by 0 bases and J by 10 bases, and 14 bases separated the two germline ends. The germline V gene encodes CDR1 SGHDT and CDR2 YYEEEE. CDR3 length: 15 residues.

The rearrangement uses TRBV5-1 and TRBJ2-1; D tentatively reads TRBD1 or TRBD2 (6 bases each). The CDR3 is 16 amino acids. The germline V gene has CDR1 SGHRS and CDR2 YFSETQ. V was trimmed by 4 bases and J by 4 bases, leaving 18 bases between them. The DNA for the CDR3 is TGCGCCAGCAGCCCCAGGGGCACCGGGACTTACAATGAGCAGTTCTTC. The encoded protein is CASSPRGTGTYNEQFF.

The chain joins TRBV2 to TRBJ2-3, with 8 bases identical to TRBD1. V trimming: 4 bases; J trimming: 6 bases; junction bases outside the gene matches: 12. The CDR3 is made up of 16 amino acids. CDR1 SNHLY and CDR2 FYNNEI come from the germline V gene. The chain's CDR3 is CASSVNPQGAADTQYF. The CDR3 DNA follows: TGTGCCAGCAGTGTCAACCCCCAGGGGGCAGCGGATACGCAGTATTTT. The full variable domain, in which reference TRBV2 and TRBJ2-3 provide the parts outside the CDR3, is EPEVTQTPSHQVTQMGQEVILRCVPISNHLYFYWYRQILGQKVEFLVSFYNNEISEKSEIFDDQFSVERPDGSNFTLKIRSTKLEDSAMYFCASSVNPQGAADTQYFGPGTRLTVL.

This clone was seen a few times. The chain joins TRBV5-1 to TRBJ1-1, with 8 nucleotides matching TRBD1. The CDR3 has 15 residues. The V gene end was trimmed by 8 bases and the J gene end by 1 base; junction bases not matched to a gene: 10. Germline CDR1 is SGHRS and CDR2 is YFSETQ. DNA for the CDR3: TGCGCCAGTAAGACAGGGGACGTAAAGAACACTGAAGCTTTCTTT. This sequence encodes CASKTGDVKNTEAFF.

This chain connects TRBV7-8 to TRBJ1-2, with TRBD1 matching over 8 bases. V shed 4 bases, J shed 3 bases, and the junction held 4 bases outside the gene matches. Germline CDR1 reads SGHVS; CDR2 reads FQNEAQ. The CDR3 covers 14 residues. The CDR3 coding sequence is TGTGCCAGCAGCTCTGACAGGGGAGACTATGGCTACACCTTC. Its translation: CASSSDRGDYGYTF.

This chain connects TRBV19 to TRBJ2-3; D call uncertain. V lost 6 bases, J lost 2 bases, and 6 bases lay in between. The CDR3 consists of 12 residues. The germline CDR1 and CDR2 sequences are LNHDA and SQIVND (reference sequence). Here the CDR3 reads CASRTATDTQYF. CDR3 nucleotide sequence: TGTGCCAGTAGGACGGCCACAGATACGCAGTATTTT.

The chain carries TRBV2 and TRBJ2-1; the D is unclear. The V gene lost 10 bases and the J gene lost 6 bases, with 7 bases spanning the gap. Germline CDR1 SNHLY, CDR2 FYNNEI. The CDR3 is 10 residues long. CDR3 nucleotides: TGTGCCAACCTTCCCAATGAGCAGTTCTTC. Protein product: CANLPNEQFF. Full variable domain (remainder filled in from reference TRBV2 and TRBJ2-1): EPEVTQTPSHQVTQMGQEVILRCVPISNHLYFYWYRQILGQKVEFLVSFYNNEISEKSEIFDDQFSVERPDGSNFTLKIRSTKLEDSAMYFCANLPNEQFFGPGTRLTVL.

This chain connects TRBV7-8 to TRBJ2-2, with 10 bases that match TRBD2. CDR3 length: 15 amino acids. Per the germline V gene, CDR1 is SGHVS and CDR2 is FQNEAQ. Trimming cost V 6 bases and J 6 bases; bases outside gene matches: 7. The DNA for the CDR3 is TGTGCCAGCAGAAGCGGGGGGGCCGTCGCCGGGGAGCTGTTTTTT. It encodes CASRSGGAVAGELFF.